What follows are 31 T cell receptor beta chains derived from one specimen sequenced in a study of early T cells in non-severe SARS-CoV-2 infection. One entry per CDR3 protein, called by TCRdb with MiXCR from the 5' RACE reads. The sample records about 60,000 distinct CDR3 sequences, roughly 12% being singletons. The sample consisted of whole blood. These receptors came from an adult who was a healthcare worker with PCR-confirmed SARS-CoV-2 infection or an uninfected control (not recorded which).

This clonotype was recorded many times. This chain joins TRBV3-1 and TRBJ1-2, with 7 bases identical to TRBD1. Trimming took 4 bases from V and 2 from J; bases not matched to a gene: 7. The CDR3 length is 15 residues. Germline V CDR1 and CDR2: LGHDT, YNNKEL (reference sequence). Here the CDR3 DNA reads TGTGCCAGCAGCCTCCGGACAGGAACGAACTATGGCTACACCTTC. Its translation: CASSLRTGTNYGYTF. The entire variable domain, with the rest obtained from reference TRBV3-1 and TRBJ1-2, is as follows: DTAVSQTPKYLVTQMGNDKSIKCEQNLGHDTMYWYKQDSKKFLKIMFSYNNKELIINETVPNRFSPKSPDKAHLNLHINSLELGDSAVYFCASSLRTGTNYGYTFGSGTRLTVV.

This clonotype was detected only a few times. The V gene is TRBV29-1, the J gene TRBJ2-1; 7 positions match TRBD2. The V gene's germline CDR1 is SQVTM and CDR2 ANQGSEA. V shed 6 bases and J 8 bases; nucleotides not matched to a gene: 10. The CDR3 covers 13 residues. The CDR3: CSVLAGVRHEQFF. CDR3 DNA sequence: TGCAGCGTACTGGCGGGAGTTAGGCATGAGCAGTTCTTC.

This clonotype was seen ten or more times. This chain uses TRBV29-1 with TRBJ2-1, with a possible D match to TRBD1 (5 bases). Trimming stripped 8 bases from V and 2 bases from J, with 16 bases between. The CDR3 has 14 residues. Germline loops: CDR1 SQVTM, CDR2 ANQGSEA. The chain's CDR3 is CSTRIDSPYNEQFF. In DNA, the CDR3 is TGCAGCACTCGGATAGACAGCCCCTACAATGAGCAGTTCTTC.

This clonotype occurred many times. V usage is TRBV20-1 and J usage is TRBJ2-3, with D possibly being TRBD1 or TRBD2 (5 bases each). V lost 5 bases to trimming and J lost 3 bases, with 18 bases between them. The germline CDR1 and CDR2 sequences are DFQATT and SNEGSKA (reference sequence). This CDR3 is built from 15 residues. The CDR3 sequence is CSADGAGVLTDTQYF. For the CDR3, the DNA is TGCAGTGCTGACGGGGCCGGGGTGCTGACAGATACGCAGTATTTT.

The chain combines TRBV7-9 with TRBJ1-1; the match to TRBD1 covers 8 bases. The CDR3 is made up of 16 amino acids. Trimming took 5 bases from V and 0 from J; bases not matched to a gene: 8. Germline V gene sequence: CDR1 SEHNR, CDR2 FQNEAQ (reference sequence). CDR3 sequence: CASSPGQGLMNTEAFF. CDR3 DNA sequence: TGTGCCAGCAGCCCCGGACAGGGTTTAATGAACACTGAAGCTTTCTTT.

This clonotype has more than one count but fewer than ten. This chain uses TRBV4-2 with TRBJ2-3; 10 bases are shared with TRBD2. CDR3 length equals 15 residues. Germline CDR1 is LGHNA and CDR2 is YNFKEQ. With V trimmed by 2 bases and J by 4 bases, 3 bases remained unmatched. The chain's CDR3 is CASSQSGGGPDTQYF. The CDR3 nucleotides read TGTGCCAGCAGCCAAAGCGGGGGGGGCCCAGATACGCAGTATTTT.

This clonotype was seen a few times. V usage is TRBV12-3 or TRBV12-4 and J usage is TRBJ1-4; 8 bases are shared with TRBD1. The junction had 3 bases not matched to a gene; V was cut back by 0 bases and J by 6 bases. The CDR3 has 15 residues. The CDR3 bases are TGTGCCAGCAGTTTAGCACAGGGGGTGCATGAAAAACTGTTTTTT. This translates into CASSLAQGVHEKLFF.

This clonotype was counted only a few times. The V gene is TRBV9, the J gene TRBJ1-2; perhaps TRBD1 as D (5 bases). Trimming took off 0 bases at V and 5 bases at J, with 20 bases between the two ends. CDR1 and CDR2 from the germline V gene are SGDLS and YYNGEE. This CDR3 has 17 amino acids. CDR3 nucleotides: TGTGCCAGCAGCGTAGAGATGCGTTTCGGGGGAACTTATGGCTACACCTTC. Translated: CASSVEMRFGGTYGYTF.

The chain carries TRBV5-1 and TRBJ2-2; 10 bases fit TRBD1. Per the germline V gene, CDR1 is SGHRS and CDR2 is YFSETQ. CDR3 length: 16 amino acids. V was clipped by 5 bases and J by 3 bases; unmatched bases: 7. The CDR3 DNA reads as TGCGCCAGCAGTCCCGGGACAGGGGCCTACACCGGGGAGCTGTTTTTT. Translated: CASSPGTGAYTGELFF.

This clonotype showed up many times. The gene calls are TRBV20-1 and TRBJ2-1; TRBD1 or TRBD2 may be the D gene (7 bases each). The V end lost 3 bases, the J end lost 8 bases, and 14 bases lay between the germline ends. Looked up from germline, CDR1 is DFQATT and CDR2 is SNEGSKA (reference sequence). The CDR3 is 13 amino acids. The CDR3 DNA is TGCAGTGCTAGGGGGAGGGGGCCGTATGAGCAGTTCTTC. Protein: CSARGRGPYEQFF.

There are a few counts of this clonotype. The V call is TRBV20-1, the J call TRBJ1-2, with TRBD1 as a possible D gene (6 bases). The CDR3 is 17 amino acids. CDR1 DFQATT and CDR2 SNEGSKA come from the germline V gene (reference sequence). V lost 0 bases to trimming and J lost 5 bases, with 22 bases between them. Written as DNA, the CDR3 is TGCAGTGCTAGAGATCGACAGGACAGCGATGCGTCGTATGGCTACACCTTC. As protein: CSARDRQDSDASYGYTF.

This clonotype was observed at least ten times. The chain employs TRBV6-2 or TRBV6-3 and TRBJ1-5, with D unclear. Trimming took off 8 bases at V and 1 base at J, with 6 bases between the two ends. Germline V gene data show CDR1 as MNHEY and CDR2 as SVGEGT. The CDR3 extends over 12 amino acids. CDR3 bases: TGTGCCAGCCGGGAGAGCAATCAGCCCCAGCATTTT. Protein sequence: CASRESNQPQHF.

CDR3 nucleotide sequence: TGTGCCAGCAGCCCAGGGGGAACGAACACCGGGGAGCTGTTTTTT. It encodes CASSPGGTNTGELFF. The chain carries TRBV11-3 and TRBJ2-2; 7 nucleotides align to TRBD1. The V and J ends lost 5 bases and 0 bases, in that order; junction bases with no gene match: 3. The CDR3 length is 15 residues. Germline CDR1 is SGHNT and CDR2 is YENEEA.

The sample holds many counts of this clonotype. CDR3 sequence: CASSDRRRGGTEAFF. CDR3 nucleotide sequence: TGCGCCAGCAGTGACCGTCGTCGAGGGGGTACTGAAGCTTTCTTT. V is TRBV10-1 and J is TRBJ1-1, with D possibly being TRBD1 (6 bases). The CDR3 has 15 amino acids. V dropped 3 bases and J dropped 5 bases, with 16 bases sitting between them. Germline V gives CDR1 WNHNN, CDR2 SYGVQD (reference sequence).

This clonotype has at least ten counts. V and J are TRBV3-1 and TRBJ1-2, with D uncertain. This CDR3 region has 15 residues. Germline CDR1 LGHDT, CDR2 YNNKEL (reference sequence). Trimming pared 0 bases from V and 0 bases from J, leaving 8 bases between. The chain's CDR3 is CASSQDATANYGYTF. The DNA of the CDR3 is TGTGCCAGCAGCCAAGATGCAACAGCTAACTATGGCTACACCTTC.

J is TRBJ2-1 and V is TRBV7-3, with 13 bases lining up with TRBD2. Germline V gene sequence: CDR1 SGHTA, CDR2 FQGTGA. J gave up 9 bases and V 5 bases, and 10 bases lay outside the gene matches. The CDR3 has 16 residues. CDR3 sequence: CASSAELAGGGGEQFF. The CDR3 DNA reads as TGTGCCAGCAGCGCCGAACTAGCGGGAGGGGGCGGTGAGCAGTTCTTC.

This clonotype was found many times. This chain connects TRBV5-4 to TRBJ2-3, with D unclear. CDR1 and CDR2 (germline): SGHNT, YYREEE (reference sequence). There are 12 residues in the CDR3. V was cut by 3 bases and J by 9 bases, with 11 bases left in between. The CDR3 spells CASSSDGVTQYF. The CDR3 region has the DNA TGTGCCAGCAGCTCGGACGGAGTAACGCAGTATTTT.

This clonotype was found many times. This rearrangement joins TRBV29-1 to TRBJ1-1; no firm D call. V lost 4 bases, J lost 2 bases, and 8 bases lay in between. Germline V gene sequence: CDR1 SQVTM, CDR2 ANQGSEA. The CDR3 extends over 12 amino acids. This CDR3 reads CSVVLGNTEAFF. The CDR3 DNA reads TGCAGCGTTGTATTGGGAAACACTGAAGCTTTCTTT.

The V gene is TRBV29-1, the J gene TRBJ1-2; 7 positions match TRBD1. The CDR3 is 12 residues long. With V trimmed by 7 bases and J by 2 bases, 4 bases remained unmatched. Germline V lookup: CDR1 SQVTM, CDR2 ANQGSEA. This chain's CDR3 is CSAKGQNYGYTF. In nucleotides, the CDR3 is TGCAGCGCGAAGGGACAGAACTATGGCTACACCTTC.

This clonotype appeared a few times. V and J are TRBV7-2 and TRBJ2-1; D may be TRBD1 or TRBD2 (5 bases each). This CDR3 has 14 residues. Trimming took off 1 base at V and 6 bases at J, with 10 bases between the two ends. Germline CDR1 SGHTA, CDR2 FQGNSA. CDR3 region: CASSLERQGNEQFF. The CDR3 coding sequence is TGTGCCAGCAGCTTAGAGCGGCAGGGCAATGAGCAGTTCTTC.

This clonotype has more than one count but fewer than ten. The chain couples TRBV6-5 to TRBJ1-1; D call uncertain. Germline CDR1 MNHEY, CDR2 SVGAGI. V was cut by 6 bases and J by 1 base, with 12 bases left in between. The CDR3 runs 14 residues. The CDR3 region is CASRDPPQNTEAFF. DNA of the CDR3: TGTGCCAGCAGGGACCCCCCGCAGAACACTGAAGCTTTCTTT.

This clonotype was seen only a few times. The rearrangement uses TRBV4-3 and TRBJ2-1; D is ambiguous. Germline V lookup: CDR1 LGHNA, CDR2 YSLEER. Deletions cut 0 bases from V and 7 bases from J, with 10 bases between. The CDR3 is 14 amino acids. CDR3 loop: CASSQESLLNEQFF. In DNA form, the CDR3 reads TGCGCCAGCAGCCAAGAGAGCCTCCTAAATGAGCAGTTCTTC.

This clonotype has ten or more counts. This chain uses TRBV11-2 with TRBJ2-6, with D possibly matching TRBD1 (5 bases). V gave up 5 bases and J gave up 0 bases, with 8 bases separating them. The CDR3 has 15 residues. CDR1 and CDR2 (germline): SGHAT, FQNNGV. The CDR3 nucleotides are TGTGCCAGCAGCCGTCAGGGCTCTGGGGCCAACGTCCTGACTTTC. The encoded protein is CASSRQGSGANVLTF.

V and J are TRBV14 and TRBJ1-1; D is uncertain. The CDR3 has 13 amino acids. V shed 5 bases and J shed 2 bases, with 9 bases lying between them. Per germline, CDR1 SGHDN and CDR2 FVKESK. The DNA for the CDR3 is TGTGCCAGCAGCGCCAATATCAACACTGAAGCTTTCTTT. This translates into CASSANINTEAFF.

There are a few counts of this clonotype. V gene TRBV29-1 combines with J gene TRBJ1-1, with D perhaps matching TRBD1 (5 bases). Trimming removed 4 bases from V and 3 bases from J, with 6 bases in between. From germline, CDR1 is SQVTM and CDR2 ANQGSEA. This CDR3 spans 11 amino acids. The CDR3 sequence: CSVGGDTEAFF. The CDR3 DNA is TGCAGCGTTGGGGGGGACACTGAAGCTTTCTTT.

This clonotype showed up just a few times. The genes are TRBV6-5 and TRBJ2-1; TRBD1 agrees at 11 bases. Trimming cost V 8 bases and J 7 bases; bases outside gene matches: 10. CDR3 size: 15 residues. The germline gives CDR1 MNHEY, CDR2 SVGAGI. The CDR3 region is CASSQRGQGANEQFF. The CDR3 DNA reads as TGTGCCAGCTCCCAGAGAGGACAGGGGGCGAATGAGCAGTTCTTC.

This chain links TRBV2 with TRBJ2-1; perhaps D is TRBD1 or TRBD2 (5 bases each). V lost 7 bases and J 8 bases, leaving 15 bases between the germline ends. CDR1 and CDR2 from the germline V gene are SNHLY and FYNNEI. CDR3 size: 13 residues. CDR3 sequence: CASNSGPSDEQFF. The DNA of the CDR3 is TGTGCCAGCAACTCGGGGCCCAGCGATGAGCAGTTCTTC.

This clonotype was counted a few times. CDR3: CAWTGGYYEQYF. CDR3 nucleotides: TGTGCCTGGACTGGAGGGTACTACGAGCAGTACTTC. V and J are TRBV30 and TRBJ2-7; a weak D match, TRBD2 (6 bases). The V gene lost 4 bases and the J gene lost 3 bases, with 10 bases spanning the gap. Germline lookup yields CDR1 GTSNPN and CDR2 SVGIG (reference sequence). CDR3 length: 12 residues.

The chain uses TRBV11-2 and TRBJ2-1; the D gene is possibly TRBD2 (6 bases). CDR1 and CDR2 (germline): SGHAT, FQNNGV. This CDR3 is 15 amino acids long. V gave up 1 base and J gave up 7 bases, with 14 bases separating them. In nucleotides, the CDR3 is TGTGCCAGCAGCTTAGGGCTAGCGAGAGGTAATGAGCAGTTCTTC. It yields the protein CASSLGLARGNEQFF.

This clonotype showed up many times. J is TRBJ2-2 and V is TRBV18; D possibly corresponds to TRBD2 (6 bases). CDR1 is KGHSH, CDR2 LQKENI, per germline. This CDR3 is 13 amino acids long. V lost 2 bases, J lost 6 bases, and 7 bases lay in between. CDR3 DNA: TGTGCCAGCTCACCAACGGGGGCCGGGGAGCTGTTTTTT. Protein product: CASSPTGAGELFF.

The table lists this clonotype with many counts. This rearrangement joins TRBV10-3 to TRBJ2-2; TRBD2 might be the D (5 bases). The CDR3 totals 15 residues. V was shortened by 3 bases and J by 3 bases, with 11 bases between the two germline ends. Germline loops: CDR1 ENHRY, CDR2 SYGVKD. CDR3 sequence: CAISDGSGYTGELFF. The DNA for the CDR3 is TGTGCCATCAGTGATGGGAGCGGCTACACCGGGGAGCTGTTTTTT.